A single sample is the source of the 6 T cell receptor beta chains below, sequenced in a study of Ad26.COV2.S vaccination and SARS-CoV-2 variants. Stated treatment: 15 to 20 received Ad26.COV2.S at low or high dose, single or two shots; several received placebo; per-sample allocation not given. At day 63 after the first vaccine or placebo injection, samples were drawn. Clones were sequenced by immunoSEQ multiplex PCR, and TCRdb holds only the in-frame ones, with some missing. This table holds about 450,000 clones, roughly nine tenths found once. The sample consisted of peripheral blood, taken in a trial of Ad26.COV2.S vaccine versus placebo. The receptors stem from a person aged 18-65 years who received the Ad26.COV2.S COVID-19 vaccine or a placebo.

The rearrangement links TRBV4-1 to TRBJ1-5; 9 nucleotides agree with TRBD1. CDR3 size: 16 residues. V was pared by 4 bases and J by 1 base, with 5 bases of the junction left unmatched. Germline CDR1 is MGHRA and CDR2 is YSYEKL. The CDR3 spells CASSPRTGASNQPQHF. The CDR3 DNA reads as TGCGCCAGCAGCCCTAGGACAGGGGCCAGCAATCAGCCCCAGCATTTT.

V gene TRBV5-4 combines with J gene TRBJ2-3, with TRBD2 matching over 10 bases. Losses at the gene ends were 0 bases for V and 2 bases for J; bases not matched to a gene: 6. The germline CDR1 and CDR2 sequences are SGHNT and YYREEE (reference sequence). The CDR3 is 17 residues long. The CDR3 here is CASSLGTSGTNTDTQYF. CDR3 DNA sequence: TGTGCCAGCAGCTTGGGAACTAGCGGGACGAACACAGATACGCAGTATTTT.

A few counts support this clone. This chain links TRBV12-3 or TRBV12-4 with TRBJ1-1; perhaps TRBD1 as D (5 bases). Trimming left V 1 base short and J 11 bases short, with 11 bases between. The CDR3 sequence is 12 residues long. CDR3 sequence: CASSLVSGDAFF. The CDR3 coding sequence is TGTGCCAGCAGTTTAGTATCGGGGGATGCTTTCTTT.

The chain carries TRBV6-1 and TRBJ2-3; no clear D. Between the trimmed V and J ends, which lost 2 bases and 0 bases, there was a span of 3 bases. Germline CDR1 is MNHNS and CDR2 is SASEGT. The CDR3 spans 13 residues. As DNA, the CDR3 is TGTGCCAGCAGTGAAATGAGCACAGATACGCAGTATTTT. Translated: CASSEMSTDTQYF.

This chain connects TRBV11-3 to TRBJ1-1; 9 bases are shared with TRBD1. The CDR3 is 14 residues long. CDR1 is SGHNT and CDR2 is YENEEA in the germline V gene. V gave up 5 bases and J gave up 4 bases; unmatched junction bases: 5. The CDR3 is CASSVDRGGTEAFF. The CDR3 bases are TGTGCCAGCAGCGTGGACAGGGGCGGCACTGAAGCTTTCTTT.

This rearrangement joins TRBV7-8 to TRBJ1-6; D gene uncertain. The germline V and J ends were trimmed by 5 bases and 0 bases, with 14 bases remaining between them. CDR3 length: 17 residues. Germline V lookup: CDR1 SGHVS, CDR2 FQNEAQ. The CDR3 is CASSPRTGISYNSPLHF. Here the CDR3 DNA reads TGTGCCAGCAGCCCTCGGACGGGTATCTCCTATAATTCACCCCTCCACTTT.